This T cell receptor beta chain is from a study of beta chain features in type 1 diabetes. Overall study results and limits: With patients and controls alike, PCR might favor shorter templates to an equal degree. The study found moderately but significantly shorter TCRB CDR3s in all four CD4+ subsets of Type 1 diabetes patients.

Every isolated RNA sample was fully reverse transcribed, so sequencing captured expressed TCRB transcripts. Profiling relied on immunoSEQ multiplex PCR, and the TCRdb table lists in-frame clones only, not all of them. The table records a few hundred thousand clones, 10% to 15% of them present only once. To note about this clone: Its antigen is not identified.

This receptor was taken from a woman under 30 with type 1 diabetes. The sample taken for sequencing was naive CD4+ T cells from blood.

DNA of the CDR3: TGCAGCGGACGATGGCCCACAGGGATTGGTGAGCAGTTCTTC. Protein sequence: CSGRWPTGIGEQFF. V gene TRBV29-1 combines with J gene TRBJ2-1; tentatively, D is TRBD1 (6 bases). Germline lookup yields CDR1 SQVTM and CDR2 ANQGSEA. CDR3 size: 14 residues. Trimming cost V 7 bases and J 9 bases, with 22 bases left between them.